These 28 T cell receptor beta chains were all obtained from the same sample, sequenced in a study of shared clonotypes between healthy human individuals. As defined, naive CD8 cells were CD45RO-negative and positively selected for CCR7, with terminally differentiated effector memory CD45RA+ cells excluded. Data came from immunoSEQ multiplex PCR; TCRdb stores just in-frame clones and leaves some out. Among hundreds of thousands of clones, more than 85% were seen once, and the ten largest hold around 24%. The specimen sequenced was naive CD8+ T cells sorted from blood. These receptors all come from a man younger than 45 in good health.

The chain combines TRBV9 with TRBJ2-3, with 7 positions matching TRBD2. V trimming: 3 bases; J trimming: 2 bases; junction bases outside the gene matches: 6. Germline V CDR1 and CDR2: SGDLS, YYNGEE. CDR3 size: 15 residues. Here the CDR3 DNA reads TGTGCCAGCAGCGACCCCAGCGGGACCACAGATACGCAGTATTTT. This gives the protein CASSDPSGTTDTQYF.

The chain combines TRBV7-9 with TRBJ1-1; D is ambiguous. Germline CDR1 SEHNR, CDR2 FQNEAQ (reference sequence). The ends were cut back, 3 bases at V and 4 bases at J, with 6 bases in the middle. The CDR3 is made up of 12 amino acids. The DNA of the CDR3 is TGTGCCAGCAGCTTCCCGGGCACTGAAGCTTTCTTT. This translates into CASSFPGTEAFF.

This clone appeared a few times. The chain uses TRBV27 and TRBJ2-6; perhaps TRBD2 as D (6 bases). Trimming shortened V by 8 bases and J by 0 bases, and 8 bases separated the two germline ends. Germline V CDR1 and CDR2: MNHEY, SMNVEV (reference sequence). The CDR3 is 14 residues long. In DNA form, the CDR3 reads TGTGCCAGCGGGGGGAGCTCTGGGGCCAACGTCCTGACTTTC. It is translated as CASGGSSGANVLTF.

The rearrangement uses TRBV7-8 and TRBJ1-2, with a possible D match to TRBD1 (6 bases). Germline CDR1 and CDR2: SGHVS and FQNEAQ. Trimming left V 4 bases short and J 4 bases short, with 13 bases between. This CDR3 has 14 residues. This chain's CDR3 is CASSSRTAVYGYTF. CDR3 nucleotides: TGTGCCAGCAGCTCAAGGACAGCGGTCTATGGCTACACCTTC.

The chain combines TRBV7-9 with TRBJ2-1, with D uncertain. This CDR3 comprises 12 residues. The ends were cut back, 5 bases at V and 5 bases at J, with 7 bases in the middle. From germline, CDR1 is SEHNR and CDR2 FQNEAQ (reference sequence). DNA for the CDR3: TGTGCCAGCAGCCAGCTGGACAATGAGCAGTTCTTC. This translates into CASSQLDNEQFF.

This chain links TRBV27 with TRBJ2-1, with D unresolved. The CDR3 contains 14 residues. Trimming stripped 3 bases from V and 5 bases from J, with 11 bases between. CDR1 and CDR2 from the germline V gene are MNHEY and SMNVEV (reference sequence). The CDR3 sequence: CASSFLSTNNEQFF. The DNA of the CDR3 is TGTGCCAGCAGTTTCTTGTCAACGAACAATGAGCAGTTCTTC.

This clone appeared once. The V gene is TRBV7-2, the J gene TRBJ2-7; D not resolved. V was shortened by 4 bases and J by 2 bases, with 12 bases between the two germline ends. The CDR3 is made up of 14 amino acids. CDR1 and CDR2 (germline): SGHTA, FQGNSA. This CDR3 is CASSSPAAPYEQYF. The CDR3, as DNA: TGTGCCAGCAGCTCCCCGGCAGCGCCCTACGAGCAGTACTTC.

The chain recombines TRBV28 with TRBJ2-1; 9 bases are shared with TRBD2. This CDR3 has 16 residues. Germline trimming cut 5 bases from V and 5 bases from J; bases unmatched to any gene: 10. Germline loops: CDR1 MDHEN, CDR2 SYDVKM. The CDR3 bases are TGTGCCAGCAGTATTTTAGCGGGAGTTTTAGACAATGAGCAGTTCTTC. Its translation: CASSILAGVLDNEQFF.

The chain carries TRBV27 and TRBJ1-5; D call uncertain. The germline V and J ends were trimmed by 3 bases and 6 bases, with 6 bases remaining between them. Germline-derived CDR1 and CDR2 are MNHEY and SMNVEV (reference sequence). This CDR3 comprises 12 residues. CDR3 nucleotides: TGTGCCAGCAGTTTCCCCAGTCAGCCCCAGCATTTT. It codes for CASSFPSQPQHF.

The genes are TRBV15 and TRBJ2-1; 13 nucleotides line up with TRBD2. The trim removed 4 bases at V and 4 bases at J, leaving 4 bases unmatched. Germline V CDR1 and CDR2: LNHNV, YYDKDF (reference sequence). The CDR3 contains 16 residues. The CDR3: CATSNPGLAGYNEQFF. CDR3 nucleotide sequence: TGTGCCACCAGCAACCCGGGACTAGCGGGGTACAATGAGCAGTTCTTC.

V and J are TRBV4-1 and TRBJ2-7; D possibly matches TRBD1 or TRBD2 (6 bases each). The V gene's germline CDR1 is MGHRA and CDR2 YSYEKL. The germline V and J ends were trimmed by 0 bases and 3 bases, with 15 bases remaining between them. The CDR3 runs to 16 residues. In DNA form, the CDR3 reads TGCGCCAGCAGCCAAGAACGCGGGACACCCTACTACGAGCAGTACTTC. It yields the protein CASSQERGTPYYEQYF.

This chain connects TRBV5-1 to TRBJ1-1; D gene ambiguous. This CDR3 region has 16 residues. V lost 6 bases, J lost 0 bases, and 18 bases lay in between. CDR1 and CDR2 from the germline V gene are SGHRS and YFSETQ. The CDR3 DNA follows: TGCGCCAGCACCACAATCCCCAAAGGGATGAACACTGAAGCTTTCTTT. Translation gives CASTTIPKGMNTEAFF.

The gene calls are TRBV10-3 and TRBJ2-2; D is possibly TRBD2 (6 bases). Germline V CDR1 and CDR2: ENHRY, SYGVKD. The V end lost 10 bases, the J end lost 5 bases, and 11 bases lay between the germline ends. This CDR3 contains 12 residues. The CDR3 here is CATMGGTGELFF. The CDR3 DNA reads TGTGCCACCATGGGAGGTACCGGGGAGCTGTTTTTT.

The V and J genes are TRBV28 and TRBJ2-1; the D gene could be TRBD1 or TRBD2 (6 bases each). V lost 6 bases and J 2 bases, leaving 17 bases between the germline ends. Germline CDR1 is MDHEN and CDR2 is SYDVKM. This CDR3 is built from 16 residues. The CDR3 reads CASSSRGGLTYNEQFF. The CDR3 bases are TGTGCCAGCAGCTCCCGTGGGGGGCTCACCTACAATGAGCAGTTCTTC.

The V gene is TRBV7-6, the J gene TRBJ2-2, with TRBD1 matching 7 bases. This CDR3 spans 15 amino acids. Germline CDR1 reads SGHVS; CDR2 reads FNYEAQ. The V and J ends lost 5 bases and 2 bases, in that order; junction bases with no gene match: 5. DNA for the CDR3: TGTGCCAGCAGCCCGGACAGGACCAACACCGGGGAGCTGTTTTTT. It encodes CASSPDRTNTGELFF.

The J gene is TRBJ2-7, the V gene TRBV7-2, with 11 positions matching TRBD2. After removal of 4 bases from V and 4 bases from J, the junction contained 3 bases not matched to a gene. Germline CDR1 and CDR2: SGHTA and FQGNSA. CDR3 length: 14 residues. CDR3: CASSSGLAGYEQYF. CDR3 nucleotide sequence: TGTGCCAGCAGCTCCGGACTAGCGGGTTACGAGCAGTACTTC.

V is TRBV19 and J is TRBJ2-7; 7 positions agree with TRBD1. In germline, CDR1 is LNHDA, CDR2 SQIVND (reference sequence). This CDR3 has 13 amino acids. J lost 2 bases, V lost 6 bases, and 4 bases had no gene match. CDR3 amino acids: CASRDRAAYEQYF. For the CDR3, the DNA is TGTGCCAGTAGAGACAGGGCGGCCTACGAGCAGTACTTC.

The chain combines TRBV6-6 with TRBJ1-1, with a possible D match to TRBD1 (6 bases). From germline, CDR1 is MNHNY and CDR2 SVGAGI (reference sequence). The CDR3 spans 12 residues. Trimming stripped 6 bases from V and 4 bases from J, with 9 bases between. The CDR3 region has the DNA TGTGCCAGCAGCGGGGGGCCCACTGAAGCTTTCTTT. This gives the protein CASSGGPTEAFF.

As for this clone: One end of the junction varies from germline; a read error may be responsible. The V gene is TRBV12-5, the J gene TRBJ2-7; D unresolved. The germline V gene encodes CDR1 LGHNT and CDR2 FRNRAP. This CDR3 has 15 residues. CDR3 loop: CASGLVPDQLYEQYF. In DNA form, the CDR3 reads TGTGCTAGTGGCTTGGTACCGGACCAACTCTACGAGCAGTACTTC.

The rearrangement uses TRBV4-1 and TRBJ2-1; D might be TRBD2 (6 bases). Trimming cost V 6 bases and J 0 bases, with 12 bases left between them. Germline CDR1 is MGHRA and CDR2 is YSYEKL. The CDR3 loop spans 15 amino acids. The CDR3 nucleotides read TGCGCCAGCAGTTCAGCGGAGGGCTCCTACAATGAGCAGTTCTTC. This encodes CASSSAEGSYNEQFF.

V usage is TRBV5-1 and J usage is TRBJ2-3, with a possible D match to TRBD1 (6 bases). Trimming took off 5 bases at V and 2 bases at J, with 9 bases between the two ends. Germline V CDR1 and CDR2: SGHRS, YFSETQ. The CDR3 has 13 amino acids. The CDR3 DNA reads TGCGCCAGCAGACGGGACATCACAGATACGCAGTATTTT. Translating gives CASRRDITDTQYF.

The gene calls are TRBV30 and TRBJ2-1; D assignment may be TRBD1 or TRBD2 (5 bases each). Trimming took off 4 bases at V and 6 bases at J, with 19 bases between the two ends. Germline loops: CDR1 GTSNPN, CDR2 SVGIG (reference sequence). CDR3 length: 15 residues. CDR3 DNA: TGTGCCTGGACTAACGGGGCCTTATCCCCCAATGAGCAGTTCTTC. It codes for CAWTNGALSPNEQFF.

CDR3 protein: CAWSVQGGGEQYF. The CDR3 region has the DNA TGTGCCTGGAGTGTCCAGGGGGGTGGGGAGCAGTACTTC. This sequence joins TRBV30 and TRBJ2-7, with D possibly TRBD1 on 7 matching bases. V lost 0 bases and J 7 bases, leaving 13 bases between the germline ends. This CDR3 has 13 residues. Per germline, CDR1 GTSNPN and CDR2 SVGIG (reference sequence).

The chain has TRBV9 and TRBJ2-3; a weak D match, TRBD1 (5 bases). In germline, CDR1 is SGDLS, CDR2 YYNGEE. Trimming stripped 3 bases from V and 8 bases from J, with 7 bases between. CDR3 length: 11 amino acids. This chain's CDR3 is CASSGQGTQYF. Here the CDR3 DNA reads TGTGCCAGCAGCGGCCAGGGTACGCAGTATTTT.

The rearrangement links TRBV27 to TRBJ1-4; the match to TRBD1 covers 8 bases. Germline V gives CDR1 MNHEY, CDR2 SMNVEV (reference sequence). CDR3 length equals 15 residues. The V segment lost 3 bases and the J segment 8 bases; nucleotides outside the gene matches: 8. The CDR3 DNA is TGTGCCAGCAGTTTGCAGGGGGCCCACCCCGAAAAACTGTTTTTT. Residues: CASSLQGAHPEKLFF.

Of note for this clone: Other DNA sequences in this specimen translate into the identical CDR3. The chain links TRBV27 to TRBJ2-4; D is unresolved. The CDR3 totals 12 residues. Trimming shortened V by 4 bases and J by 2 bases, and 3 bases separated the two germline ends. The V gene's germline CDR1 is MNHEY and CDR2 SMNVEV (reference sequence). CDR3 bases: TGTGCCAGCAGTTCCTCCAAAAACATTCAGTACTTC. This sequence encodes CASSSSKNIQYF.

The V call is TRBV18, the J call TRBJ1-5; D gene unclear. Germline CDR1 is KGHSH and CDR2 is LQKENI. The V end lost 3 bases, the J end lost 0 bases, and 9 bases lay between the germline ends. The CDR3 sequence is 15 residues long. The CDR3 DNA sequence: TGTGCCAGCTCACCGACGGTAGATAGCAATCAGCCCCAGCATTTT. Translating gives CASSPTVDSNQPQHF.

In DNA form, the CDR3 reads TGTGCCAGCAGCTTCGACCCGGGAGAAACTTTAGAGCAGTACTTC. It is translated as CASSFDPGETLEQYF. The V gene is TRBV7-8, the J gene TRBJ2-7; perhaps TRBD2 as D (6 bases). V shed 3 bases and J shed 7 bases, with 19 bases lying between them. The germline V gene has CDR1 SGHVS and CDR2 FQNEAQ. This CDR3 comprises 15 residues.